This is a list of T cell receptor beta chains from one sample in a study of blood T cell repertoires in COVID-19. Assay used: immunoSEQ multiplex PCR; TCRdb lists only in-frame clones, some missing. The data hold 200,000 to 250,000 clones, with 88% observed a single time. Sequences were obtained from PBMCs or T cells enriched from blood (not recorded which). Every receptor here comes from a woman in her 30s who had been exposed to COVID-19. Both conserved end residues are part of each CDR3. The order of the fields is CDR3 length, V gene, clone size, D gene, J gene, CDR3 protein, CDR3 DNA. D genes are given only for firm matches. Only part of the rows carry a size: once, few, many, or a class if the clone is expanded.

15	TRBV19	NA	NA	TRBJ1-3	CASSPARGASSTIYF	TGTGCCAGTAGCCCCGCTCGGGGGGCGTCTTCCACCATATATTTT
13	TRBV5-1	NA	NA	TRBJ1-1	CASSYNQGIEAFF	TGCGCCAGCAGCTACAACCAGGGGATTGAAGCTTTCTTT
15	TRBV7-9	NA	NA	TRBJ1-2	CASSLGGAVRRGYTF	TGTGCCAGCAGCTTAGGGGGCGCGGTCCGGCGCGGCTACACCTTC
16	TRBV5-1	NA	TRBD2	TRBJ2-1	CASTAGAARLVNEQFF	TGCGCCAGCACGGCGGGAGCTGCTCGCCTGGTCAATGAGCAGTTCTTC
14	TRBV15	once	TRBD1	TRBJ1-1	CATSIWDRGVKAFF	TGTGCCACCAGCATTTGGGACAGGGGGGTTAAAGCTTTCTTT
15	TRBV4-1	NA	NA	TRBJ1-3	CASSQEDSSGNTIYF	TGCGCCAGCAGCCAAGAAGACAGCTCTGGAAACACCATATATTTT
17	TRBV10-2	NA	NA	TRBJ2-7	CASSEFVLGGGGNEQYF	TGCGCCAGCAGTGAGTTTGTTCTGGGGGGAGGTGGAAACGAGCAGTACTTC
12	TRBV7-9	NA	NA	TRBJ1-4	CASSPVPEKLFF	TGTGCCAGCAGCCCTGTTCCTGAAAAACTGTTTTTT
16	TRBV19	NA	TRBD1	TRBJ1-2	CASSLSGTGKNYGYTF	TGTGCCAGTAGTTTATCCGGGACAGGCAAAAACTATGGCTACACCTTC
18	TRBV5-6	NA	NA	TRBJ2-1	CASRNIFRTNRNGGEQFF	TGTGCCAGCAGAAACATCTTCAGGACAAATCGTAACGGGGGTGAGCAGTTCTTC
17	TRBV7-6	NA	TRBD2	TRBJ2-1	CASSKTSVWGSYNEQFF	TGTGCCAGCAGCAAGACTAGCGTCTGGGGCTCCTACAATGAGCAGTTCTTC
14	TRBV28	NA	NA	TRBJ2-7	CASSLPAEDYEQYF	TGTGCCAGCAGTTTACCAGCGGAGGATTACGAGCAGTACTTC
13	TRBV6-5	NA	TRBD2	TRBJ2-5	CASSYQGGETQYF	TGTGCCAGCAGTTACCAGGGAGGGGAGACCCAGTACTTC
16	TRBV18	NA	TRBD2	TRBJ2-1	CASSPLGGSSSNEQFF	TGTGCCAGCTCACCACTTGGCGGGAGCTCGAGTAATGAGCAGTTCTTC
14	TRBV28	NA	NA	TRBJ2-3	CATGVPGNTDTQYF	TGTGCCACCGGCGTTCCAGGGAATACAGATACGCAGTATTTT
15	TRBV4-1	NA	NA	TRBJ2-2	CASSQVGRNTGELFF	TGCGCCAGCAGCCAAGTGGGGAGGAACACCGGGGAGCTGTTTTTT
14	TRBV5-1	NA	TRBD1	TRBJ1-1	CASSFTGQANEAFF	TGCGCCAGCAGTTTTACCGGACAGGCAAATGAAGCTTTCTTT
14	TRBV2	NA	TRBD1	TRBJ1-5	CASRRQGRDQPQHF	TGTGCCAGCAGACGACAGGGGAGGGATCAGCCCCAGCATTTT
15	TRBV11-2	NA	TRBD2	TRBJ2-7	CASSIRLAETYEQYF	TGTGCCAGCAGCATCAGACTAGCGGAGACCTACGAGCAGTACTTC
18	TRBV4-1	many	NA	TRBJ2-1	CASSQVDMGLRSYNEQFF	TGCGCCAGCAGCCAAGTTGACATGGGACTCCGCTCCTACAATGAGCAGTTCTTC
16	TRBV29-1	NA	TRBD1	TRBJ1-4	CSVEDVRGQGGEKLFF	TGCAGCGTTGAAGACGTACGGGGCCAGGGGGGTGAAAAACTGTTTTTT
20	TRBV9	NA	NA	TRBJ2-4	CASSQEGPSGGWRTKNIQYF	TGTGCCAGCAGCCAAGAGGGGCCCTCTGGGGGGTGGCGGACCAAAAACATTCAGTACTTC
16	TRBV30	NA	TRBD1	TRBJ1-5	CAWSHSDRVAGQPQHF	TGTGCCTGGAGCCATTCCGACAGGGTGGCAGGTCAGCCCCAGCATTTT
17	TRBV7-2	NA	TRBD2	TRBJ2-2	CASSLILAGRNTGELFF	TGTGCCAGCAGCTTGATCCTAGCGGGAAGGAACACCGGGGAGCTGTTTTTT
13	TRBV11-1	NA	NA	TRBJ1-2	CASSPTVGYGYTF	TGTGCCAGCAGCCCTACAGTGGGCTATGGCTACACCTTC
18	TRBV25-1	NA	NA	TRBJ1-1	CASRGPNREMSMNTEAFF	TGTGCCAGCAGGGGACCTAACAGGGAAATGAGTATGAACACTGAAGCTTTCTTT
12	TRBV3-1/TRBV3-2	NA	NA	TRBJ2-1	CASSFSGGEQFF	TGTGCCAGCAGCTTCTCCGGGGGTGAGCAGTTCTTC
15	TRBV14	NA	NA	TRBJ2-1	CASSQESPGLGEQFF	TGTGCCAGCAGCCAAGAAAGTCCAGGGTTAGGTGAGCAGTTCTTC
16	TRBV27	NA	TRBD1	TRBJ2-2	CASSPQGAERTGELFF	TGTGCCAGCAGCCCACAGGGGGCGGAGAGAACCGGGGAGCTGTTTTTT
14	TRBV7-9	NA	NA	TRBJ2-5	CASSISAGMETQYF	TGTGCCAGCAGCATCTCGGCGGGTATGGAGACCCAGTACTTC
13	TRBV6-5	NA	TRBD1	TRBJ1-2	CASGRTGEDGYTF	TGTGCCAGCGGTAGGACAGGGGAAGATGGCTACACCTTC
17	TRBV19	NA	NA	TRBJ2-1	CASSIAAIQSSYNEQFF	TGTGCCAGTAGTATCGCCGCGATCCAAAGCTCCTACAATGAGCAGTTCTTC
16	TRBV4-1	NA	NA	TRBJ1-6	CASSQTPGQFNSPLHF	TGCGCCAGCAGCCAGACCCCCGGACAGTTTAATTCACCCCTCCACTTT
17	TRBV19	NA	NA	TRBJ2-7	CASSVGPLGAISYEQYF	TGTGCCAGTAGTGTTGGTCCCTTGGGAGCAATCTCCTACGAGCAGTACTTC
14	TRBV7-8	NA	TRBD1	TRBJ2-7	CASSLRDRGYEQYF	TGTGCCAGCAGCCTCCGGGACAGGGGCTACGAGCAGTACTTC
18	TRBV15	NA	TRBD2	TRBJ2-7	CATSGLTGGLAGGGEQYF	TGTGCCACCAGCGGTCTGACAGGGGGACTAGCGGGAGGGGGCGAGCAGTACTTC
15	TRBV3-1/TRBV3-2	NA	NA	TRBJ2-3	CASSQTARIGDTQYF	TGTGCCAGCAGCCAAACGGCCCGGATCGGGGATACGCAGTATTTT
13	TRBV19	NA	NA	TRBJ1-1	CASRADWSTEAFF	TGTGCCAGTAGGGCGGATTGGAGCACTGAAGCTTTCTTT
13	TRBV3-1/TRBV3-2	NA	NA	TRBJ1-2	CASSQAQRSGYTF	TGTGCCAGCAGCCAGGCTCAGCGGAGTGGCTACACCTTC
15	TRBV29-1	NA	NA	TRBJ1-1	CSVVGRAQKNTEAFF	TGCAGCGTTGTAGGGAGAGCCCAGAAGAACACTGAAGCTTTCTTT
17	TRBV2	NA	TRBD2	TRBJ2-1	CASSDQPSGRTYNEQFF	TGTGCCAGCAGCGATCAACCTAGCGGGAGGACCTACAATGAGCAGTTCTTC
11	TRBV19	NA	NA	TRBJ1-1	CASSWRTEAFF	TGTGCCAGTAGTTGGCGGACTGAAGCTTTCTTT
17	TRBV6-1	NA	NA	TRBJ2-7	CASSAKIQGSGTYEQYF	TGTGCCAGCAGTGCAAAAATACAGGGATCCGGAACCTACGAGCAGTACTTC
18	TRBV6-1	NA	TRBD2	TRBJ2-1	CASSEAPTSGANVYEQFF	TGTGCCAGCAGTGAAGCCCCGACTAGCGGAGCGAATGTTTATGAGCAGTTCTTC
14	TRBV6-5	NA	NA	TRBJ2-7	CASRMTGSHYEQYF	TGTGCCAGCAGGATGACAGGATCCCACTACGAGCAGTACTTC
14	TRBV9	NA	NA	TRBJ1-2	CASSHQGMAYGYTF	TGTGCCAGCAGTCATCAGGGTATGGCCTATGGCTACACCTTC